This T cell receptor (beta chain) derives from a study of T-cell reconstitution after alpha-beta-depleted transplantation in children. On this clonotype itself: The antigen remains unidentified.

Study findings and constraints: Several hundred rapidly expanded clones from non-depleted graft cells reportedly supplied alpha-beta T cells about two months post-transplant.

V was clipped by 6 bases and J by 2 bases, with 20 bases between them. CDR3 length equals 17 residues. The germline CDR1 and CDR2 sequences are SEHNR and FQNEAQ (reference sequence). TCRbeta library preparation incorporated unique molecular identifiers. TCRdb used MiXCR to reprocess the PCR reads, holding one entry per CDR3 protein. In the table there are about 980,000 distinct CDR3 sequences, 25% to 35% of which are singletons. This TCR derives from a boy younger than two who had a stem cell transplant for SCID, so the T cells may come from the graft donor. Sequenced here: PBMCs, mostly from graft donor cells, sampled 360 days after TCRalphabeta/CD19-depleted stem cell transplant. The chain has TRBV7-9 and TRBJ2-1; tentatively, D is TRBD2 (6 bases). The CDR3, as DNA: TGTGCCAGCAGTTCCGAGGAGGGACGAAAAACCTACAATGAGCAGTTCTTC. Protein: CASSSEEGRKTYNEQFF.